This TCR beta chain appears in the sequencing data of a study of T-cell memory formation after mild COVID-19. With constant-segment primers, 5'RACE yielded cDNA libraries of TCR alpha and TCR beta that carried sample barcodes and UMIs. Each CDR3 protein is one row after TCRdb ran MiXCR on the 5' RACE reads. The sample holds roughly 480,000 distinct CDR3 sequences, roughly 25% seen once. In this sample, this clonotype turned up a few times. Its specificity is not known. Notes on the study in general: Whether second-wave clones peaking at day 37 were SARS-CoV-2 specific went unconfirmed.

CDR3 length equals 17 residues. V lost 0 bases and J 1 base, leaving 13 bases between the germline ends. Germline CDR1 reads SEHNR; CDR2 reads FQNEAQ (reference sequence). The sequenced material came from PBMCs or a T cell subset sorted from them (not recorded which). The clonotype originates from an adult woman who had mild COVID-19 (a few samples of this study predate the infection). Cell type and time point are not known. The chain couples TRBV7-9 to TRBJ2-1, with D perhaps TRBD2 (6 bases). The DNA of the CDR3 is TGTGCCAGCAGCTTAGCCGGCGGAGGGTGGTCCTACAATGAGCAGTTCTTC. It yields the protein CASSLAGGGWSYNEQFF.